This T cell receptor (beta chain) comes out of a study of blood T cell repertoires in COVID-19. Overall study: Specimens from acute and convalescent COVID-19 originated in the United States, Italy and Spain. T cells, B-cell-depleted T cells, or PBMCs provided the cDNA or gDNA that served as material.

Profiling relied on immunoSEQ multiplex PCR, and the TCRdb table lists in-frame clones only, not all of them. The sample consists of around 100,000 clones, roughly four fifths of them appearing once. CDR1 SGHRS and CDR2 YFSETQ come from the germline V gene. The junction had 7 bases not matched to a gene; V was cut back by 4 bases and J by 2 bases. This CDR3 spans 18 amino acids. Source material: peripheral blood. This clonotype was obtained from a man in his sixties with acute or convalescent COVID-19. This chain links TRBV5-1 with TRBJ2-3; 16 bases are a match to TRBD2. The CDR3 is CASSPGLAGGPDTDTQYF. In nucleotides, the CDR3 is TGCGCCAGCAGCCCGGGACTAGCGGGGGGGCCCGACACAGATACGCAGTATTTT.